This is a list of T cell receptor beta chains from one sample in a study of blood T cell repertoires in COVID-19. The protocol was immunoSEQ multiplex PCR, while the TCRdb copy is restricted to in-frame clones and leaves out a portion. The table shows approximately 290,000 clones, with around 89% occurring only once. The specimen was peripheral blood. The receptors originated from a man aged 25 to 40 with acute or convalescent COVID-19. Both conserved end residues are part of each CDR3. The D gene is left open where the match is weak.

CASSVAGGSLPQHF	TRBV28	TRBJ1-5	14	TRBD1
CASSERQRSEAFF	TRBV25-1	TRBJ1-1	13	.
CASSQGLAGGQYF	TRBV3-1/TRBV3-2	TRBJ2-3	13	TRBD2
CASSQEGRGRHNQPQHF	TRBV4-1	TRBJ1-5	17	.
CASSPDRNYGYTF	TRBV7-3	TRBJ1-2	13	.
CASSSTDGLRQYF	TRBV6-4	TRBJ2-3	13	.
CASSLTSGTTYEQYF	TRBV11-2	TRBJ2-7	15	TRBD2
CASSNDRLDYGYTF	TRBV19	TRBJ1-2	14	.
CAISAHGQDQETQYF	TRBV10-3	TRBJ2-5	15	TRBD1
CASSSGQLDTEAFF	TRBV7-2	TRBJ1-1	14	.
CASSPTFSTDTQYF	TRBV18	TRBJ2-3	14	.
CASSLGLAVINEQFF	TRBV11-3	TRBJ2-1	15	TRBD2
CASSSSTGLTDTQYF	TRBV7-9	TRBJ2-3	15	.
CASSLREGEKLFF	TRBV27	TRBJ1-4	13	.
CASSPGRTVSTDTQYF	TRBV5-1	TRBJ2-3	16	.
CASSLEGARTDTQYF	TRBV5-1	TRBJ2-3	15	TRBD1
CTSSQDRRTSIDEQFF	TRBV1	TRBJ2-1	16	.
CASSLAGFTTNEKLFF	TRBV5-1	TRBJ1-4	16	.
CASSLTYRDEQYF	TRBV27	TRBJ2-7	13	.
CASSLIAVNTEAFF	TRBV18	TRBJ1-1	14	.
CATAGGLGTGELFF	TRBV6-5	TRBJ2-2	14	.
CASWKRGRHYNEQFF	TRBV28	TRBJ2-1	15	TRBD2
CASSAHWLAGGTDTQYF	TRBV5-1	TRBJ2-3	17	TRBD2
CASGGGTRGYEQYF	TRBV19	TRBJ2-7	14	TRBD2
CATWSGGYTF	TRBV30	TRBJ1-2	10	.
CASSQGDTGVIYGYTF	TRBV4-2	TRBJ1-2	16	TRBD1
CASSPTVTPNTEAFF	TRBV7-2	TRBJ1-1	15	.
CASSSDSSGNTIYF	TRBV7-9	TRBJ1-3	14	.
CASSPQVNSYNEQFF	TRBV3-1/TRBV3-2	TRBJ2-1	15	.
CASSFYTGELFF	TRBV7-3	TRBJ2-2	12	.
CASSLTTSGRRVDTQYF	TRBV5-1	TRBJ2-3	17	TRBD2
CASSYGQGDRYEQYF	TRBV5-1	TRBJ2-7	15	TRBD1
CASRLLAGAGDTQYF	TRBV28	TRBJ2-3	15	TRBD2
CASGRLDGYTF	TRBV2	TRBJ1-2	11	.
CASSFGGSNEKLFF	TRBV5-4	TRBJ1-4	14	.
CASSWDKDYEQYF	TRBV6-6	TRBJ2-7	13	.
CASSIGLAGAFF	TRBV19	TRBJ2-1	12	TRBD2
CASSVATGGKDEQYF	TRBV9	TRBJ2-7	15	TRBD1
CASTLQGALPGELFF	TRBV7-2	TRBJ2-2	15	.
CASSQERQTSSYEQYF	TRBV4-1	TRBJ2-7	16	.
CASRREGLNTEAFF	TRBV5-1	TRBJ1-1	14	.
CASRDRDGYTF	TRBV19	TRBJ1-2	11	TRBD1
CASSLIPGANSPLHF	TRBV7-3	TRBJ1-6	15	.
CASSLPGGPSIYF	TRBV5-6	TRBJ1-3	13	.
CASSADGQGTSPLHF	TRBV9	TRBJ1-6	15	TRBD1